The clone carrying this T cell receptor (beta chain) was seen a few times. Its cognate antigen is unknown. This sample stems from a study of siplizumab effects on memory and regulatory T cells. General study points: Unstimulated subsets captured only a minor fraction of alloreactive clones. Naive T cells seemed more diverse than memory cells and seemed major alloresponse contributors. Suppression by proliferating Tregs derived from siplizumab cultures was not verified.

The study took a few donor pairs, and their unstimulated naive, memory, effector memory and TEMRA subsets were sequenced. TCRdb's copy holds only in-frame clones and misses some; the assay was immunoSEQ multiplex PCR. The sample yields about 57,000 clones, approximately 87% seen once. This CDR3 has 15 amino acids. The germline V gene has CDR1 MNHEY and CDR2 SVGAGI. V lost 5 bases, J lost 1 base, and 12 bases lay in between. The sequenced sample was memory CD4+ T cells sorted from blood. The TCR comes from a human donor in good health. This chain links TRBV6-5 with TRBJ1-5; D is unclear. CDR3 bases: TGTGCCAGCAGTCGGACTGACTCGAGCAATCAGCCCCAGCATTTT. It specifies CASSRTDSSNQPQHF.